Below, 29 T cell receptor beta chains from the same sample are listed, as sequenced in a study of regulatory T cells in long-lasting Graves disease. Described time point: newly diagnosed GD, antithyroid drugs for less than 3 months. Isolated PBMC RNA provided the starting material for the TCR library. Combining iRepertoire HTBI primers with Arm-PCR of CDR3 regions, the authors built TCR beta libraries. TCRdb itself ran the multiplex PCR reads through MiXCR, one entry per CDR3 protein. The data show more than 300,000 distinct CDR3 sequences, about an eighth seen once. The sample was also reused in another study, on T cells in Graves' hyperthyroidism and ophthalmopathy.

The specimen was peripheral blood mononuclear cells (PBMCs), collected at new diagnosis, from a patient treated with antithyroid drugs. The receptors stem from a young woman with Graves disease.

This clonotype was observed at least ten times. The J gene is TRBJ1-1, the V gene TRBV20-1, with 7 bases matching TRBD1. Unmatched junction bases numbered 19, after V lost 1 base and J lost 5 bases. Germline CDR1 is DFQATT and CDR2 is SNEGSKA (reference sequence). The CDR3 has 18 amino acids. For the CDR3, the DNA is TGCAGTGCTAGAGCCACGACCTTCCAAGGACAGGTGCCGACTGAAGCTTTCTTT. Encoded protein: CSARATTFQGQVPTEAFF.

This clonotype was recorded many times. An end of the junction differs from the germline gene, which may be a read error. V gene TRBV6-2 or TRBV6-3 combines with J gene TRBJ2-5, with TRBD2 as a possible D gene (7 bases). CDR3 length: 14 residues. Germline-derived CDR1 and CDR2 are MNHEY and SVGEGT. The CDR3 DNA reads as TGTGCCAGCGGTTACGGGGGGCCGGGGGAGACCCAGTACTTC. Its protein is CASGYGGPGETQYF.

The chain is built from TRBV11-3 and TRBJ2-1, with 15 positions matching TRBD2. Germline V gene data show CDR1 as SGHNT and CDR2 as YENEEA. V was pared by 4 bases and J by 7 bases, with 5 bases of the junction left unmatched. The CDR3 is made up of 16 amino acids. The CDR3 DNA follows: TGTGCCAGCAGCTGGGGACTAGCGGGAGGTGGGAATGAGCAGTTCTTC. It encodes CASSWGLAGGGNEQFF.

This clonotype was seen only a few times. A read error is possible here, since a much larger clone lies one base away. The CDR3 end shows no conserved phenylalanine or tryptophan, and so a read error is likely. The genes are TRBV7-9 and TRBJ2-7; 8 nucleotides match TRBD1. The CDR3 runs to 13 residues. Germline V gene data show CDR1 as SEHNR and CDR2 as FQNEAQ (reference sequence). Trimming at V came to 2 bases and at J to 5 bases, leaving 2 bases not matched to a gene. The CDR3 loop is CASSLQGADEQYA. CDR3 coding DNA: TGTGCCAGCAGCTTACAGGGGGCGGACGAGCAGTACGCC.

This clonotype was detected only a few times. CDR3 DNA sequence: TGCAGCGTTGAAGGACAGGGAACGGATGAGCAGTTCTTC. It yields the protein CSVEGQGTDEQFF. The gene calls are TRBV29-1 and TRBJ2-1, with 7 bases fitting TRBD1. The junction had 5 bases not matched to a gene; V was cut back by 1 base and J by 8 bases. This CDR3 has 13 residues. In germline, CDR1 is SQVTM, CDR2 ANQGSEA.

This clonotype was seen many times. V is TRBV12-5 and J is TRBJ2-1; the match to TRBD2 covers 8 bases. V lost 4 bases to trimming and J lost 6 bases; unmatched junction nucleotides: 17. The germline CDR1 and CDR2 sequences are LGHNT and FRNRAP. The CDR3 consists of 18 residues. DNA for the CDR3: TGTGCTAGTGGTTCGATATTCGCGACCGGGACTAGGGGCAATGAGCAGTTCTTC. It codes for CASGSIFATGTRGNEQFF.

This chain joins TRBV4-3 and TRBJ1-1, with D perhaps matching TRBD1 (5 bases). V gave up 1 base and J gave up 1 base, with 16 bases separating them. Germline CDR1 reads LGHNA; CDR2 reads YSLEER. The CDR3 contains 17 residues. DNA of the CDR3: TGCGCCAGCAGCCAAGGGGGGACTATAAGATGGAACACTGAAGCTTTCTTT. Its translation is CASSQGGTIRWNTEAFF.

Many counts were recorded for this clonotype. Sequence at one end of the junction differs from germline and may be a read error. The genes are TRBV28 and TRBJ1-5; no clear D. Germline V gives CDR1 MDHEN, CDR2 SYDVKM. The CDR3 is 12 residues long. In nucleotides, the CDR3 is TGTGCCAGCAGTATCTCACGGACGACCCCATTGTTT. Protein product: CASSISRTTPLF. Full variable domain (missing parts from reference TRBV28 and TRBJ1-5): DVKVTQSSRYLVKRTGEKVFLECVQDMDHENMFWYRQDPGLGLRLIYFSYDVKMKEKGDIPEGYSVSREKKERFSLILESASTNQTSMYLCASSISRTTPLFGDGTRLSIL.

A word on this clonotype: This may arise from a read error, as a much more abundant clone is one base away. The gene calls are TRBV7-9 and TRBJ2-1; D gene unclear. Trimming cost V 2 bases and J 2 bases, with 13 bases left between them. Germline CDR1 reads SEHNR; CDR2 reads FQNEAQ (reference sequence). This CDR3 is 16 amino acids long. As DNA, the CDR3 is TGTGCCAGCAGCTTATCTTTGCGAACTACCTACAATGAGCAGTTCTTC. This translates into CASSLSLRTTYNEQFF.

This clonotype showed up many times. The CDR3 DNA reads TGTGCCAGCAGTTTAATATCCGGGTTGGAGACCCAGTACTTC. Amino acids: CASSLISGLETQYF. The chain employs TRBV12-3 or TRBV12-4 and TRBJ2-5; D gene unclear. The CDR3 covers 14 residues. The V end lost 2 bases, the J end lost 5 bases, and 12 bases lay between the germline ends.

CDR3 nucleotide sequence: TGTGCCAGCCGGACAGGGGGAGATAATGGCTACACCTTC. Amino acid sequence: CASRTGGDNGYTF. This chain uses TRBV6-1 with TRBJ1-2; 10 bases are shared with TRBD1. The CDR3 consists of 13 residues. CDR1 and CDR2 from the germline V gene are MNHNS and SASEGT. Unmatched junction bases numbered 6, after V lost 8 bases and J lost 6 bases.

V usage is TRBV18 and J usage is TRBJ2-1; a possible D gene is TRBD2 (5 bases). The CDR3 loop spans 16 amino acids. V was shortened by 1 base and J by 0 bases, with 10 bases between the two germline ends. Germline V lookup: CDR1 KGHSH, CDR2 LQKENI. The CDR3 coding sequence is TGTGCCAGCTCACCACTTGTGGGGAGCTCCTACAATGAGCAGTTCTTC. Its protein is CASSPLVGSSYNEQFF. The full variable domain, with the rest looked up from reference TRBV18 and TRBJ2-1, is NAGVMQNPRHLVRRRGQEARLRCSPMKGHSHVYWYRQLPEEGLKFMVYLQKENIIDESGMPKERFSAEFPKEGPSILRIQQVVRGDSAAYFCASSPLVGSSYNEQFFGPGTRLTVL.

This clonotype was recorded many times. The chain couples TRBV7-2 to TRBJ2-2, with 7 bases aligning to TRBD1. Germline CDR1 is SGHTA and CDR2 is FQGNSA. V lost 5 bases, J lost 4 bases, and 10 bases stayed unmatched. CDR3 length: 16 residues. CDR3 sequence: CASSGDGTDSTGELFF. The CDR3 bases are TGTGCCAGCAGCGGAGACGGGACAGATAGCACCGGGGAGCTGTTTTTT.

The table lists this clonotype with many counts. This chain links TRBV2 with TRBJ2-2; a weak D match, TRBD2 (6 bases). CDR1 and CDR2 from the germline V gene are SNHLY and FYNNEI. Trimming pared 5 bases from V and 6 bases from J, leaving 13 bases between. The CDR3 is 14 residues long. The CDR3 DNA is TGTGCCAGCAGTTTGTCGGGACTGGCCGGGGAGCTGTTTTTT. Translation gives CASSLSGLAGELFF.

The chain combines TRBV5-5 with TRBJ2-4, with D unclear. There are 14 residues in the CDR3. Germline CDR1 reads SGHKS; CDR2 reads YYEKEE (reference sequence). V was pared by 1 base and J by 7 bases, with 12 bases between. The CDR3 DNA reads as TGTGCCAGCAGCTTGTCCCTTAGGCGGAACATTCAGTACTTC. As protein: CASSLSLRRNIQYF.

This clonotype was seen many times. This sequence joins TRBV25-1 and TRBJ2-7; TRBD2 matches at 8 bases. Trimming removed 8 bases from V and 5 bases from J; junction bases left unmatched: 8. CDR1 and CDR2 (germline): MGHDK, SYGVNS. The CDR3 is 13 residues long. The CDR3 protein is CASSRAGGHEQYF. CDR3 DNA sequence: TGTGCCAGCTCCAGGGCGGGAGGCCACGAGCAGTACTTC.

V usage is TRBV6-1 and J usage is TRBJ1-5; tentative D call: TRBD1 (5 bases). The CDR3 length is 15 residues. Germline loops: CDR1 MNHNS, CDR2 SASEGT. V was clipped by 7 bases and J by 1 base, with 14 bases between them. The CDR3: CASKRGFKSNQPQHF. For the CDR3, the DNA is TGTGCCAGCAAAAGGGGATTCAAAAGCAATCAGCCCCAGCATTTT.

The rearrangement joins TRBV6-1 to TRBJ1-5; the D is unclear. From germline, CDR1 is MNHNS and CDR2 SASEGT. The CDR3 totals 13 residues. The V gene lost 2 bases and the J gene lost 1 base, with 3 bases spanning the gap. CDR3 amino acids: CASSERSNQPQHF. DNA of the CDR3: TGTGCCAGCAGTGAACGAAGCAATCAGCCCCAGCATTTT.

Only a few counts were recorded for this clonotype. The gene calls are TRBV7-9 and TRBJ1-1, with D unresolved. This CDR3 is built from 12 residues. V was pared by 5 bases and J by 8 bases, with 12 bases between. Germline V gene sequence: CDR1 SEHNR, CDR2 FQNEAQ (reference sequence). Here the CDR3 DNA reads TGTGCCAGCAGCCCTACCAGAAAGGAAGCTTTCTTT. It yields the protein CASSPTRKEAFF.

V gene TRBV7-9 combines with J gene TRBJ2-1; D may correspond to TRBD1 or TRBD2 (5 bases each). The germline V and J ends were trimmed by 0 bases and 7 bases, with 10 bases remaining between them. CDR3 length equals 14 residues. CDR1 is SEHNR and CDR2 is FQNEAQ in the germline V gene (reference sequence). CDR3 residues: CASSLAGVLNEQFF. CDR3 nucleotide sequence: TGTGCCAGCAGCTTAGCGGGGGTGTTAAATGAGCAGTTCTTC.

This clonotype was counted many times. This chain uses TRBV7-2 with TRBJ1-1; tentatively, D is TRBD1 (6 bases). Trimming shortened V by 1 base and J by 3 bases, and 36 bases separated the two germline ends. Germline CDR1 SGHTA, CDR2 FQGNSA. The CDR3 length is 23 residues. The CDR3 nucleotides are TGTGCCAGCAGCTTAGATTTTGTTTGGGGGGCGCGATCTGTGGAATGGTCGGACACTGAAGCTTTCTTT. Translating it yields CASSLDFVWGARSVEWSDTEAFF.

This clonotype was detected many times. The chain carries TRBV7-9 and TRBJ2-1; 11 nucleotides align to TRBD2. Germline-derived CDR1 and CDR2 are SEHNR and FQNEAQ (reference sequence). The CDR3 is 14 amino acids. V lost 2 bases and J lost 7; bases outside the gene matches: 1. The CDR3 DNA reads as TGTGCCAGCAGCTTACGACTAGCGGGGAATGAGCAGTTCTTC. Amino acids: CASSLRLAGNEQFF.

The chain joins TRBV20-1 to TRBJ2-1, with a possible D match to TRBD2 (5 bases). Trimming cost V 4 bases and J 2 bases, with 12 bases left between them. The germline V gene encodes CDR1 DFQATT and CDR2 SNEGSKA (reference sequence). The CDR3 is made up of 14 amino acids. DNA for the CDR3: TGCAGTGCTAAAAGCGGAATACCCTACAATGAGCAGTTCTTC. This sequence encodes CSAKSGIPYNEQFF.

This clonotype occurred many times. The gene calls are TRBV2 and TRBJ1-2; D not resolved. Germline CDR1 and CDR2: SNHLY and FYNNEI. The CDR3 extends over 14 amino acids. Between the trimmed V and J ends, which lost 3 bases and 5 bases, there was a span of 13 bases. Here the CDR3 reads CASSDWTTLYGYTF. As DNA, the CDR3 is TGTGCCAGCAGTGATTGGACCACGCTGTATGGCTACACCTTC.

Concerning this clonotype: A much larger clone lies one base from this, so it may be a read error. The rearrangement links TRBV11-2 to TRBJ2-5; D is undetermined. Near its end, the DNA agrees better with TRBJ2-1, so the J call may be wrong. There are 12 residues in the CDR3. CDR1 is SGHAT and CDR2 is FQNNGV in the germline V gene. The CDR3 DNA reads as TGTGCCAGCAGCGTCGATATCAATGAGCAGTTCTTC. This translates into CASSVDINEQFF.

This clonotype was counted a few times. A read error is possible here, since a much larger clone lies one base away. This rearrangement joins TRBV2 to TRBJ2-7; D is perhaps TRBD1 or TRBD2 (5 bases each). Germline values: CDR1 SNHLY, CDR2 FYNNEI. The CDR3 is made up of 15 amino acids. The V end was cut by 8 bases, the J end by 3 bases, with 20 bases between. The DNA of the CDR3 is TGTGCCAGCGGTCCCGGGACCGCGTACGGCTACGAGCAGTACTTC. The encoded protein is CASGPGTAYGYEQYF.

This clonotype was recorded a few times. The J gene is TRBJ2-1, the V gene TRBV5-5; tentatively, D is TRBD1 or TRBD2 (5 bases each). CDR3 length equals 15 residues. Trimming left V 0 bases short and J 9 bases short, with 16 bases between. Germline assignment: CDR1 SGHKS and CDR2 YYEKEE (reference sequence). The CDR3 DNA follows: TGTGCCAGCAGCTTGGCCATGGCGCCGGGACGTGAGCAGTTCTTC. Its translation: CASSLAMAPGREQFF. Supplemented by reference TRBV5-5 and TRBJ2-1, the full variable domain reads DAGVTQSPTHLIKTRGQQVTLRCSPISGHKSVSWYQQVLGQGPQFIFQYYEKEERGRGNFPDRFSARQFPNYSSELNVNALLLGDSALYLCASSLAMAPGREQFFGPGTRLTVL.

This clonotype was seen repeatedly, ten times or more. The rearrangement joins TRBV11-2 to TRBJ1-5, with D possibly being TRBD1 (5 bases). In germline, CDR1 is SGHAT, CDR2 FQNNGV. This CDR3 is built from 13 residues. The V and J ends lost 4 bases and 6 bases respectively, with 10 bases between them. The CDR3 protein is CASSSDRSQPQHF. The CDR3 DNA sequence: TGTGCCAGCAGCTCTGACAGAAGTCAGCCCCAGCATTTT.

Note on this clonotype: Relative to the germline gene, one junction end is altered; a read error may explain this. V usage is TRBV11-2 and J usage is TRBJ1-2; 10 nucleotides match TRBD1. CDR3 length equals 16 residues. The germline V gene encodes CDR1 SGHAT and CDR2 FQNNGV. DNA for the CDR3: TGCGCCAGCAGCCAACCCGGGACAGGGGCACGCTATGGCTACACCTTC. Encoded protein: CASSQPGTGARYGYTF.